The rows below give T cell receptor beta chains drawn from one sample of a study of long-term antiretroviral therapy in people with HIV. Here immunoSEQ multiplex PCR was the method, and the copy in TCRdb shows in-frame clones only, minus some. Here the sample spans 27,000 or so clones, 65% to 90% being singletons. Sequences were derived from unsorted PBMCs, sampled 1.2 years after starting antiretroviral therapy. Source of these receptors: a man between 50 and 59 years old with HIV. Each CDR3 is given without its conserved first and last residue. Clone size is shown for a subset of rows, as once, few, many or a class of expanded clone.

. TRBJ2-7 TRBV28 ASRSLNEQY
few TRBJ2-7 TRBV2 ASRAGPPYEQY
medium-sized TRBJ1-2 TRBV29-1 SVEVYRGNYGYT
. TRBJ1-1 TRBV19 ASSGARIVNTEAF
. TRBJ1-5 TRBV5-1 ASSTGTGEQPQH
once TRBJ1-2 TRBV5-6 ASSLKGSGQAIGGYT
. TRBJ2-7 TRBV4-1 ASSQTTGFSYEQY
. TRBJ2-2 TRBV5-1 ASSFRETGTGELF
. TRBJ1-3 TRBV30 AWSVGPNSGNTIY
. TRBJ2-7 TRBV28 ASSLRRGGSYEQY
once TRBJ2-3 TRBV6-6 ASTGRQDTQY
. TRBJ1-4 TRBV9 ASSVGGGGEKLF
. TRBJ1-3 TRBV10-2 ASSYGTPSGNTIY
. TRBJ1-1 TRBV18 ASSPQGGQRAEAF
few TRBJ2-3 TRBV6-5 ASSYADSSTDTQY
. TRBJ1-5 TRBV7-9 ASSHSGQGVQPQH
. TRBJ2-7 TRBV6-4 ASSRDRGSPEQY
. TRBJ1-6 TRBV27 ASSLGAVHSPLH
. TRBJ1-2 TRBV30 AWKWQGVDGYT
. TRBJ1-1 TRBV11-2 ASSYRLNTEAF
once TRBJ1-6 TRBV4-1 ASRPAGRNSPLH
. TRBJ2-7 TRBV9 ASSVAPQGGQIEQY
. TRBJ2-1 TRBV21-1 ASSKPRAGGSYNEQF
. TRBJ1-2 TRBV25-1 ASSYGQGGYGYT
. TRBJ2-1 TRBV11-2 ASSSRDSYNEQF
. TRBJ2-6 TRBV27 ASKEPGANVLT
. TRBJ1-1 TRBV6-5 ASSKGYTEAF
. TRBJ1-3 TRBV6-5 ASTRGGATGNTIY
once TRBJ2-1 TRBV9 ASSVLAGEVDEQF
. TRBJ2-3 TRBV27 ASSLSLVGGTDTQY
. TRBJ2-1 TRBV25-1 ASSEWGSSYNEQF
. TRBJ2-3 TRBV18 ASSLTRDRVSTDTQY
. TRBJ2-7 TRBV30 AWSSSTSYEQY
once TRBJ2-2 TRBV7-6 ASSLFGGDTGELF
few TRBJ1-1 TRBV10-3 AIRDRDNTEAF
. TRBJ2-6 TRBV6-5 ASREDRHIANVLT
. TRBJ2-7 TRBV19 ASSYGAEQY
. TRBJ2-3 TRBV30 AWSVGQRTDTQY
. TRBJ1-4 TRBV28 ASSLLPRGGREKLF
. TRBJ1-2 TRBV25-1 ASSEQLGTGVNYGYT